The clone carrying this T cell receptor (beta chain) was counted a single time. Its antigen remains unidentified. PCR employed 60 Vbeta and 13 Jbeta primers. Original processing methods: In a later analysis, the count reached some 75 million unique TCR beta chains, with roughly 12 million shared. The method was immunoSEQ multiplex PCR; TCRdb's version includes in-frame clones alone and lacks a portion of them. V and J calls and clone size come straight from that table; D and trimming were deduced from the DNA. The table has approximately 170,000 clones, 73% seen once. This record belongs to a study of cytomegalovirus exposure and HLA in healthy donors. Between the trimmed V and J ends, which lost 4 bases and 2 bases, there was a span of 21 bases. Germline V gene sequence: CDR1 SGDLS, CDR2 YYNGEE. CDR3 length equals 18 residues. Study results and limitations: Cytomegalovirus-associated TCR beta chains were listed, numbering 150 to 200. Later analysis showed TCR association rates varying by HLA locus, highest for DRB1 and lowest for HLA-C. V- and J-gene trimming of TCR beta was linked (in a later analysis) to a missense DCLRE1C variant.

Sequenced input: PBMCs. The V and J genes are TRBV9 and TRBJ2-2, with a possible D match to TRBD2 (6 bases). The clonotype originates from a young woman in good health and CMV-seropositive. The CDR3 here is CASSHNPQGLLNTGELFF. Written as DNA, the CDR3 is TGTGCCAGCAGCCATAATCCCCAGGGACTTCTAAACACCGGGGAGCTGTTTTTT.